This T cell receptor (beta chain) came from a study of blood T cell repertoires in COVID-19. Study details: The study drew acute and convalescent COVID-19 samples from the United States, Italy and Spain.

Trimming left V 0 bases short and J 8 bases short, with 13 bases between. The germline CDR1 and CDR2 sequences are SGHTA and FQGNSA. The CDR3 is made up of 14 amino acids. Produced via immunoSEQ multiplex PCR; TCRdb's table is partial and in-frame only. The sample has about 290,000 clones; around 90% are singletons. This receptor was identified in a middle-aged woman who had recovered from COVID-19. The sequenced material came from PBMCs or T cells enriched from blood (not recorded which). This chain joins TRBV7-2 and TRBJ1-2, with a possible D match to TRBD1 (5 bases). The CDR3 is CASSLARQGGGYTF. DNA of the CDR3: TGTGCCAGCAGCTTAGCGCGGCAGGGTGGCGGCTACACCTTC.